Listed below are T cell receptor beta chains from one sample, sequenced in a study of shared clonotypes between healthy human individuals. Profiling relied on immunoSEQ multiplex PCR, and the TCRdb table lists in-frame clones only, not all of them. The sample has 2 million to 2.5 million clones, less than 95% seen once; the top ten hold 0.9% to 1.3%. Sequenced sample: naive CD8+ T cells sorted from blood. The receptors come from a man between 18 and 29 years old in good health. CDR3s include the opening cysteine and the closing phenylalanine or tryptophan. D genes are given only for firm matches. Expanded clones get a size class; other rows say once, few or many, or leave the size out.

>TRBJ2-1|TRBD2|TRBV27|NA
TGTGCCAGCAGTTTTTTTGGCGGGGGGGCCTATGAGCAGTTCTTC
CASSFFGGGAYEQFF
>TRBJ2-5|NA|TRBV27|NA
TGTGCCAGCACCCTGGGTGAGACCCAGTACTTC
CASTLGETQYF
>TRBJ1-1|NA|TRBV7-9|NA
TGTGCCAGCAGCTTATTAACAGGGTCGAACACTGAAGCTTTCTTT
CASSLLTGSNTEAFF
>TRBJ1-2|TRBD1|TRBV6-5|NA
TGTGCCAGCAGCCTGGGACAGGGTGGCGGCTACACCTTC
CASSLGQGGGYTF
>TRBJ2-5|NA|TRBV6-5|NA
TGTGCCAGCAGTTACTCGGGCAGGGGTTTAGAGACCCAGTACTTC
CASSYSGRGLETQYF
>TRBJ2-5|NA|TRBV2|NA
TGTGCCAGCAGTACCACTAGCTGGGAACCCCAGTACTTC
CASSTTSWEPQYF
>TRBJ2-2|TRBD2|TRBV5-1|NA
TGCGCCAGCAGCGAGTCAGCGGGGTCGATGACCGGGGAGCTGTTTTTT
CASSESAGSMTGELFF
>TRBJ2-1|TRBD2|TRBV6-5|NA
TGTGCCAGCAGTTACTTCTCTAGCGGGGGTTACAATGAGCAGTTCTTC
CASSYFSSGGYNEQFF
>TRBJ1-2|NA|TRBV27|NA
TGTGCCAGCAGTTTAATGGAGGGAGACTATGGCTACACCTTC
CASSLMEGDYGYTF
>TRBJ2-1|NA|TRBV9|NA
TGTGCCAGCAGCGCCGGGCCTGGGACCATTTCCTACAATGAGCAGTTCTTC
CASSAGPGTISYNEQFF
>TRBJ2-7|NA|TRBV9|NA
TGTGCCAGCAGCGTAGGTGGTCAGGGGAGCTCCTACGAGCAGTACTTC
CASSVGGQGSSYEQYF
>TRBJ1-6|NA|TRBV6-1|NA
TGTGCCAGCAACGACCCCGGGTGGTCACCCCTCCACTTT
CASNDPGWSPLHF
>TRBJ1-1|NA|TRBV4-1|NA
TGCGCCAGCAGCCGAGGGGGACCTGAAGCTTTCTTT
CASSRGGPEAFF
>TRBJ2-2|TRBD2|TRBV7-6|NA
TGTGCCAGCAGCTTAGCGCCTAGCGGGCTGAACACCGGGGAGCTGTTTTTT
CASSLAPSGLNTGELFF
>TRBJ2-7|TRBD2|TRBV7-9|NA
TGTGCCAGCAGCACCCGGACTAGCAGCTCCTACGAGCAGTACTTC
CASSTRTSSSYEQYF
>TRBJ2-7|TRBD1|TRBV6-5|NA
TGTGCCAGCAGTTCAACCGGGACAGGGTCCTACGAGCAGTACTTC
CASSSTGTGSYEQYF
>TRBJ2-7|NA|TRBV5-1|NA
TGCGCCAGCAGCTTGGAGGCAGGCGATTCCTACGAGCAGTACTTC
CASSLEAGDSYEQYF
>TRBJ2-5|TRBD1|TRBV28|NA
TGTGCCAGCAGTTCAACCGGGACAGGGATTGTTCAAGAGACCCAGTACTTC
CASSSTGTGIVQETQYF
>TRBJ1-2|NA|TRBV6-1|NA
TGTGCCAGCATTCCTGACGACTACTATGGCTACACCTTC
CASIPDDYYGYTF
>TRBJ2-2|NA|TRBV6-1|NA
TGTGCCAGCAGTGAATATCGCGGGTCGAACACCGGGGAGCTGTTTTTT
CASSEYRGSNTGELFF
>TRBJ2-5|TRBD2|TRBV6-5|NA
TGTGCCAGCAGTTACGAGATAGCGGGAGTCGGAGAGACCCAGTACTTC
CASSYEIAGVGETQYF
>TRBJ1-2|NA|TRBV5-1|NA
TGCGCCAGCAGCTTGGTTCCGGAAGACCTTTATAACTATGGCTACACCTTC
CASSLVPEDLYNYGYTF
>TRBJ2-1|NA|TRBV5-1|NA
TGCGCCAGCAGCTTGGAAGGGCTCGATGAGCAGTTCTTC
CASSLEGLDEQFF
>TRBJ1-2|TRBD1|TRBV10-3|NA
TGTGCCATCAGTGGACCAGGGAGGGACAGGGGGCTCTATGGCTACACCTTC
CAISGPGRDRGLYGYTF
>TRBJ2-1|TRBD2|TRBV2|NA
TGTGCCAGTATAGCGGGGGAGGGTGAGCAGTTCTTC
CASIAGEGEQFF
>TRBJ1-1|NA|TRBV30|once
TGTGCCTGGGGTGCGGAAAACAGCATGAACACTGAAGCTTTCTTT
CAWGAENSMNTEAFF
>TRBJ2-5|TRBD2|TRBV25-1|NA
TGTGCCAGCAGTGCCGGACTAGCGGGAGGCGGGGAGACCCAGTACTTC
CASSAGLAGGGETQYF
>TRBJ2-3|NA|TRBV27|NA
TGTGCCAGCAGTTTAGGACAGATAAGCACAGATACGCAGTATTTT
CASSLGQISTDTQYF
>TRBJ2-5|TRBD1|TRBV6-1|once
TGTGCCAGCAGTGAAGTGCTACAGGGGTACCAAGAGACCCAGTACTTC
CASSEVLQGYQETQYF
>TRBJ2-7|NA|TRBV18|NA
TGTGCCAGCTCACCAACGACGGACGTTTCCTACGAGCAGTACTTC
CASSPTTDVSYEQYF
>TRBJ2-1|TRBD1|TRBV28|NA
TGTGCCAGTTATAAAGCAGGGGGCAATGAGCAGTTCTTC
CASYKAGGNEQFF
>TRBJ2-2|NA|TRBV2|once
TGTGCCAGCGGGTTAGAAAACACCGGGGAGCTGTTTTTT
CASGLENTGELFF
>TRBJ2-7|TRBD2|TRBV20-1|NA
TGCAGTGCTAGGAGGACTAGCGAGCAGTACTTC
CSARRTSEQYF
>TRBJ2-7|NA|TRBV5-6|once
TGTGCCAGCAGCTTCGCACCGTACGAGCAGTACTTC
CASSFAPYEQYF
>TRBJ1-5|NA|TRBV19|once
TGTGCCAGTAGTATATCCTTTGATCAGCCCCAGCATTTT
CASSISFDQPQHF
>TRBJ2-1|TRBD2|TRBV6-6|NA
TGTGCCAGCAGTCCAGGACTAGCGGGCTACAATGAGCAGTTCTTC
CASSPGLAGYNEQFF
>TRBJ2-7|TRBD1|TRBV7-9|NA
TGTGCCAGCAGCCTACGGGACAGGGGGTACGAGCAGTACTTC
CASSLRDRGYEQYF
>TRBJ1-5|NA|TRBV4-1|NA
TGCGCCAGCAGCCAAGAGCAGGTTGCGAGCAATCAGCCCCAGCATTTT
CASSQEQVASNQPQHF
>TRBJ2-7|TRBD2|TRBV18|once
TGTGCCAGCTCACTGGGGACTAGCGGGCCTTACTACGAGCAGTACTTC
CASSLGTSGPYYEQYF
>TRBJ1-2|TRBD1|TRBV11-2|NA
TGTGCCAGCAGCTCACAGGGGGTGGGACCCCGTGGTGGCTACACCTTC
CASSSQGVGPRGGYTF
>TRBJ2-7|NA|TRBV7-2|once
TGTGCCAGCAGCTTTCAGGACTACCCGTCCTACGAGCAGTACTTC
CASSFQDYPSYEQYF
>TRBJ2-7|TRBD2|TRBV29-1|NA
TGCAGCGTAGACGGGACTAGCGGAGCCTACGAGCAGTACTTC
CSVDGTSGAYEQYF
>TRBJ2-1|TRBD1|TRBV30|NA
TGTGCCTGGAATTCAGGGACAGGGTTCAATGAGCAGTTCTTC
CAWNSGTGFNEQFF
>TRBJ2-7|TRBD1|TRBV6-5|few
TGTGCCAGCAGGCTTGACAGGGGGCTGGACGAGCAGTACTTC
CASRLDRGLDEQYF
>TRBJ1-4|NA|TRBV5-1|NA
TGCGCCAGCAGCTTGGAAGCAACTAATGAAAAACTGTTTTTT
CASSLEATNEKLFF
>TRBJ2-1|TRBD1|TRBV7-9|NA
TGTGCCAGCAGCTTAGGGACAGGGGTCCACAATGAGCAGTTCTTC
CASSLGTGVHNEQFF
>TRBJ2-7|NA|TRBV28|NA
TGTGCCAGCAGTTCGGACGGGCCATACGAGCAGTACTTC
CASSSDGPYEQYF
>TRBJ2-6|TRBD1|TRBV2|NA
TGTGCCAGCAGTGATCCATTCGCAGGGGGCTACGGGGCCAACGTCCTGACTTTC
CASSDPFAGGYGANVLTF
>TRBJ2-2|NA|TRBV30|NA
TGTGCCTGGACACGAGGGGTTGACACCGGGGAGCTGTTTTTT
CAWTRGVDTGELFF
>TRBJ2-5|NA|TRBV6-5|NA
TGTGCCAGCAGTTACGGAATCACGGCCTTCCAAGAGACCCAGTACTTC
CASSYGITAFQETQYF
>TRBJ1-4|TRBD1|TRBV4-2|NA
TGTGCCAGCAGCTATGACAGGGGAAATGAAAAACTGTTTTTT
CASSYDRGNEKLFF
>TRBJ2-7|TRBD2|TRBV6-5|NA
TGTGCCAGCAGTTACTCCGCGACGGGGGGTGGGGACGAGCAGTACTTC
CASSYSATGGGDEQYF
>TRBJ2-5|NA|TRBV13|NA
TGTGCCAGCAGCGGCAGACTGGGGGGCAAAGAGACCCAGTACTTC
CASSGRLGGKETQYF